This section outlines one T cell receptor beta chain sequence together with its context. This specimen belongs to a study of CD8+CD57+ T cells in acquired aplastic anemia. An expansion of CD8+CD57+ cells by flow cytometry had been shown in patients chosen for sequencing. Profiling that covered TCR beta VDJ and CDR3 relied on genomic DNA as its template. TCRdb used MiXCR to reprocess the reads, holding one entry per CDR3 protein. This repertoire shows nearly 60,000 distinct CDR3 sequences, around 57% found once; its top ten account for 16%. The source of this sequence is a human donor with aplastic anemia. The sequencing sample was made of sorted CD4+, CD8+, or CD8+CD57+ T cells (not recorded which) from PBMCs.

The DNA for the CDR3 is TGTGCCAGCAGACACACCGGGGAGCTGTTTTTT. Protein product: CASRHTGELFF. The genes are TRBV7-3 and TRBJ2-2; D gene unclear. Trimming left V 6 bases short and J 3 bases short, with 2 bases between. Germline V lookup: CDR1 SGHTA, CDR2 FQGTGA. The CDR3 has 11 amino acids. Supplemented by reference TRBV7-3 and TRBJ2-2, the full variable domain reads GAGVSQTPSNKVTEKGKYVELRCDPISGHTALYWYRQSLGQGPEFLIYFQGTGAADDSGLPNDRFFAVRPEGSVSTLKIQRTERGDSAVYLCASRHTGELFFGEGSRLTVL.